One sample yielded the 25 T cell receptor beta chains listed below, sequenced in a study of blood T cell repertoires in COVID-19. Profiled with immunoSEQ multiplex PCR; TCRdb holds only in-frame clones, not every one. The top ten hold 4.5% to 5.5% of the sample, which has about 94,000 clones, more than 75% seen once. The material sequenced was peripheral blood. These receptors were collected from an elderly woman with acute or convalescent COVID-19.

In its sample, this clone was seen a few times. CDR3 region: CASGQTGQRYEQYF. CDR3 coding DNA: TGTGCTAGTGGACAGACAGGCCAGAGGTACGAGCAGTACTTC. The chain uses TRBV12-5 and TRBJ2-7, with D possibly being TRBD1 (6 bases). The CDR3 extends over 14 amino acids. CDR1 and CDR2 from the germline V gene are LGHNT and FRNRAP. V was trimmed by 6 bases and J by 4 bases, leaving 16 bases between them.

The chain uses TRBV19 and TRBJ1-2, with TRBD1 matching 8 bases. This CDR3 region has 15 residues. The J segment lost 0 bases and the V segment lost 3 bases, leaving 3 bases of the junction unmatched. Germline loops: CDR1 LNHDA, CDR2 SQIVND (reference sequence). CDR3 sequence: CASSIGTGSNYGYTF. DNA for the CDR3: TGTGCCAGTAGTATTGGGACAGGCTCTAACTATGGCTACACCTTC.

The chain is built from TRBV5-1 and TRBJ2-5; 7 nucleotides line up with TRBD2. J was trimmed by 2 bases and V by 2 bases; bases with no gene match: 9. The length of the CDR3 is 16 residues. CDR1 SGHRS and CDR2 YFSETQ come from the germline V gene. CDR3 sequence (DNA): TGCGCCAGCAGCTTCACGGGACTACCGATACAAGAGACCCAGTACTTC. This codes for CASSFTGLPIQETQYF.

The J gene is TRBJ1-2, the V gene TRBV28, with D possibly being TRBD1 (5 bases). The CDR3 extends over 14 amino acids. The V end was cut by 2 bases, the J end by 4 bases, with 11 bases between. CDR1 and CDR2 (germline): MDHEN, SYDVKM. The CDR3 DNA reads as TGTGCCAGCAGTTTAATCAGGGAGGCCTATGGCTACACCTTC. Translation gives CASSLIREAYGYTF.

This chain uses TRBV5-4 with TRBJ2-5; 7 bases align to TRBD2. V was clipped by 0 bases and J by 4 bases; unmatched bases: 9. The CDR3 has 16 amino acids. The germline V gene encodes CDR1 SGHNT and CDR2 YYREEE (reference sequence). CDR3 region: CASSLALIGGRETQYF. DNA of the CDR3: TGTGCCAGCAGCTTGGCACTAATAGGCGGGAGAGAGACCCAGTACTTC.

V gene TRBV11-2 combines with J gene TRBJ2-5, with unresolved D. This CDR3 has 14 residues. Trimming took 8 bases from V and 5 from J, leaving 18 bases between them. CDR1 is SGHAT and CDR2 is FQNNGV in the germline V gene. The CDR3 DNA reads TGTGCCAGCGGCGAACTATTATCACCGGAGACCCAGTACTTC. It specifies CASGELLSPETQYF.

The V gene is TRBV5-1, the J gene TRBJ2-4; TRBD2 matches 13 bases. The V gene's germline CDR1 is SGHRS and CDR2 YFSETQ. Germline trimming cut 4 bases from V and 6 bases from J; bases unmatched to any gene: 7. The CDR3 loop spans 16 amino acids. CDR3 sequence: CASSIGLAGVGNIQYF. The CDR3 bases are TGCGCCAGCAGCATAGGACTAGCGGGAGTGGGAAACATTCAGTACTTC.

V and J are TRBV2 and TRBJ1-1, with 9 bases identical to TRBD1. Trimming at V came to 4 bases and at J to 1 base, leaving 4 bases not matched to a gene. CDR3 size: 15 residues. Germline lookup yields CDR1 SNHLY and CDR2 FYNNEI. CDR3 bases: TGTGCCAGCAGTGCGGGACAGGGCTGGAACACTGAAGCTTTCTTT. Encoded protein: CASSAGQGWNTEAFF.

The rearrangement uses TRBV30 and TRBJ2-3, with 7 bases that match TRBD1. Germline V gene lookup returns CDR1 GTSNPN and CDR2 SVGIG (reference sequence). The CDR3 runs 15 residues. The ends lost 3 bases at V and 5 bases at J; junction bases unmatched: 11. The CDR3 loop is CAWSDRDSLLDTQYF. The CDR3 DNA is TGTGCCTGGAGCGACCGGGACAGCTTGTTAGATACGCAGTATTTT.

The rearrangement uses TRBV15 and TRBJ2-5; 9 bases line up with TRBD1. CDR3 size: 15 residues. J gave up 4 bases and V 1 base, and 4 bases lay outside the gene matches. The germline CDR1 and CDR2 sequences are LNHNV and YYDKDF (reference sequence). The chain's CDR3 is CATSRAGTGTETQYF. In DNA form, the CDR3 reads TGTGCCACCAGCAGAGCCGGGACAGGGACAGAGACCCAGTACTTC.

J is TRBJ2-7 and V is TRBV4-3; possibly TRBD1 for D (5 bases). The CDR3 runs 14 residues. Germline CDR1 reads LGHNA; CDR2 reads YSLEER. V lost 2 bases to trimming and J lost 2 bases, with 10 bases between them. The CDR3 here is CASSQQGNTYEQYF. The DNA for the CDR3 is TGCGCCAGCAGCCAACAGGGCAACACCTACGAGCAGTACTTC.

This sequence joins TRBV5-1 and TRBJ2-1, with D uncertain. CDR3 size: 15 residues. V lost 5 bases and J lost 3, with 15 bases in between. Germline lookup yields CDR1 SGHRS and CDR2 YFSETQ. The CDR3 sequence: CASRLQGDFYNEQFF. CDR3 DNA: TGCGCCAGCAGGTTACAAGGAGACTTCTACAATGAGCAGTTCTTC.

The chain carries TRBV10-2 and TRBJ1-1, with a tentative D call TRBD1 (5 bases). The CDR3 runs 16 residues. V lost 0 bases, J lost 0 bases, and 11 bases lay in between. Germline CDR1 WSHSY, CDR2 SAAADI. As DNA, the CDR3 is TGCGCCAGCAGTGAGTCGAGGCCAGGGTTGAACACTGAAGCTTTCTTT. It yields the protein CASSESRPGLNTEAFF.

The J gene is TRBJ2-1, the V gene TRBV5-1, with 14 bases matching TRBD2. The CDR3 has 17 amino acids. Germline CDR1 and CDR2: SGHRS and YFSETQ. V shed 7 bases and J 2 bases; nucleotides not matched to a gene: 8. The CDR3 is CASARTSGRLTYNEQFF. The CDR3 nucleotides are TGCGCCAGCGCCAGGACTAGCGGGAGGCTAACCTACAATGAGCAGTTCTTC.

This chain joins TRBV3-1 (or the pseudogene TRBV3-2) and TRBJ1-4; D may be TRBD1 (6 bases). CDR1 and CDR2 (germline): LGHDT, YNNKEL (reference sequence). This CDR3 has 13 amino acids. V was shortened by 6 bases and J by 8 bases, with 13 bases between the two germline ends. CDR3 sequence: CASRGARGEKLFF. CDR3 in DNA: TGTGCCAGCAGGGGGGCAAGAGGCGAAAAACTGTTTTTT.

The rearrangement joins TRBV5-1 to TRBJ2-2; 8 bases fit TRBD2. The germline V gene has CDR1 SGHRS and CDR2 YFSETQ. Losses at the gene ends were 5 bases for V and 1 base for J; bases not matched to a gene: 10. This CDR3 has 17 amino acids. As DNA, the CDR3 is TGCGCCAGCAGATTTGACGGGGGGGCCCGGAACACCGGGGAGCTGTTTTTT. This codes for CASRFDGGARNTGELFF.

The CDR3 here is CSVTLGGEQFF. CDR3 DNA: TGCAGCGTGACCCTTGGAGGTGAGCAGTTCTTC. This rearrangement joins TRBV29-1 to TRBJ2-1; D may be TRBD2 (5 bases). With 6 bases removed from V and 9 bases from J, the gap between germline ends came to 12 bases. Germline CDR1 SQVTM, CDR2 ANQGSEA. CDR3 length: 11 amino acids.

This clone turned up a few times. The chain links TRBV9 to TRBJ2-1; the D gene is possibly TRBD2 (7 bases). Per germline, CDR1 SGDLS and CDR2 YYNGEE. V lost 3 bases to trimming and J lost 9 bases, with 22 bases between them. The CDR3 has 16 residues. The CDR3 DNA reads as TGTGCCAGCAGCGCCGGGGGGACACAAGACCACCTTGAGCAGTTCTTC. Translation gives CASSAGGTQDHLEQFF.

The rearrangement joins TRBV27 to TRBJ2-5; D is perhaps TRBD2 (5 bases). Deletions cut 4 bases from V and 0 bases from J, with 6 bases between. The CDR3 contains 13 residues. Germline V gene sequence: CDR1 MNHEY, CDR2 SMNVEV (reference sequence). The DNA of the CDR3 is TGTGCCAGCAGTTCCGGGGACCAAGAGACCCAGTACTTC. It translates to CASSSGDQETQYF.

This clone was counted only a few times. The J gene is TRBJ1-1, the V gene TRBV19; maybe TRBD1 (6 bases). Per the germline V gene, CDR1 is LNHDA and CDR2 is SQIVND (reference sequence). The CDR3 spans 14 residues. Trimming removed 5 bases from V and 10 bases from J, with 20 bases in between. The CDR3 protein is CASSYLRGLQVAFF. CDR3 nucleotides: TGTGCCAGTAGTTACCTCAGGGGCCTACAAGTAGCTTTCTTT.

This rearrangement joins TRBV28 to TRBJ2-2; TRBD1 matches 9 bases. The CDR3 has 15 amino acids. The V gene end was trimmed by 6 bases and the J gene end by 5 bases; junction bases not matched to a gene: 7. The V gene's germline CDR1 is MDHEN and CDR2 SYDVKM. The CDR3: CASSWGTGRTGELFF. The CDR3 coding sequence is TGTGCCAGCAGCTGGGGGACAGGGCGGACCGGGGAGCTGTTTTTT.

The V gene is TRBV19, the J gene TRBJ1-6; TRBD1 is a possible D gene (5 bases). Germline V lookup: CDR1 LNHDA, CDR2 SQIVND (reference sequence). Trimming took off 4 bases at V and 10 bases at J, with 14 bases between the two ends. The CDR3 covers 14 residues. The CDR3 is CASSRPGDGSPLHF. For the CDR3, the DNA is TGTGCCAGTAGTAGGCCGGGGGATGGATCACCCCTCCACTTT.

The rearrangement links TRBV5-1 to TRBJ2-7; TRBD1 agrees at 8 bases. This CDR3 is 14 amino acids long. CDR1 and CDR2 from the germline V gene are SGHRS and YFSETQ. V shed 4 bases and J 3 bases; nucleotides not matched to a gene: 6. CDR3 sequence: CASSLQGEFYEQYF. In nucleotides, the CDR3 is TGCGCCAGCAGCCTACAGGGGGAGTTCTACGAGCAGTACTTC.

The gene calls are TRBV15 and TRBJ2-1, with 9 nucleotides matching TRBD1. Germline V CDR1 and CDR2: LNHNV, YYDKDF (reference sequence). The CDR3 runs to 16 residues. V shed 0 bases, J shed 0 bases, and the junction held 0 bases outside the gene matches. The CDR3 protein is CATSREDRGSYNEQFF. CDR3 sequence (DNA): TGTGCCACCAGCAGAGAGGACAGGGGCTCCTACAATGAGCAGTTCTTC.

The chain has TRBV7-3 and TRBJ2-3, with TRBD2 matching over 7 bases. V was pared by 1 base and J by 3 bases, with 1 base of the junction left unmatched. This CDR3 contains 14 residues. Germline V gives CDR1 SGHTA, CDR2 FQGTGA. The CDR3 bases are TGTGCCAGCAGCTTAAGCGGGGGAACAGATACGCAGTATTTT. Translation gives CASSLSGGTDTQYF.